Below, 15 T cell receptor beta chains from the same sample are listed, as sequenced in a study of shared clonotypes between healthy human individuals. Positively selected for CCR7, the CD45RO-negative cells used as naive CD8 cells excluded terminally differentiated effector memory CD45RA+ cells. Measured with immunoSEQ multiplex PCR; TCRdb has only the in-frame clones, and not every one. The top ten hold around 0.11% of the sample, which has hundreds of thousands of clones, approximately 95% seen once. The sequencing input was naive CD8+ T cells sorted from blood. The receptors derive from a woman aged 25 to 39 in good health.

The J gene is TRBJ2-7, the V gene TRBV21-1; the table's D call TRBD1 went unverified against the DNA. TRBV21-1 counts as a pseudogene. The CDR3 is made up of 16 amino acids. Here the CDR3 DNA reads TGTGCCAGCAGCAAAAAGTGCGGGACAGTTGAATACGAGCAGTACTTC. Translated, it gives CASSKKCGTVEYEQYF.

This chain links TRBV28 with TRBJ1-4; D is ambiguous. Germline lookup yields CDR1 MDHEN and CDR2 SYDVKM. CDR3 length: 17 amino acids. V was pared by 5 bases and J by 0 bases, with 16 bases between. The CDR3 DNA sequence: TGTGCCAGCAGTCCCTCGGAGACACTTCCAACTAATGAAAAACTGTTTTTT. Its translation is CASSPSETLPTNEKLFF.

J is TRBJ2-7 and V is TRBV7-6; 13 bases are a match to TRBD2. The CDR3 runs 16 residues. Losses at the gene ends were 3 bases for V and 0 bases for J; bases not matched to a gene: 2. CDR1 is SGHVS, CDR2 FNYEAQ, per germline. The CDR3 spells CASSFGTSGASYEQYF. The CDR3 region has the DNA TGTGCCAGCAGCTTCGGGACTAGCGGGGCCTCCTACGAGCAGTACTTC.

The V and J genes are TRBV5-1 and TRBJ2-3, with 8 bases identical to TRBD2. This CDR3 spans 15 amino acids. Germline CDR1 and CDR2: SGHRS and YFSETQ. Trimming cost V 0 bases and J 5 bases; bases outside gene matches: 5. CDR3 in amino acids: CASSLGAGGQDTQYF. The CDR3 DNA is TGCGCCAGCAGCTTGGGGGCGGGAGGCCAAGATACGCAGTATTTT.

This chain joins TRBV2 and TRBJ1-5; D call uncertain. Germline CDR1 and CDR2: SNHLY and FYNNEI. This CDR3 spans 15 amino acids. Deletions cut 3 bases from V and 4 bases from J, with 13 bases between. The CDR3 is CASSEPSAVNQPQHF. The CDR3 DNA sequence: TGTGCCAGCAGTGAGCCAAGCGCGGTTAATCAGCCCCAGCATTTT.

This sequence joins TRBV10-1 and TRBJ1-1; D gene ambiguous. Trimming took 7 bases from V and 5 from J, leaving 20 bases between them. The CDR3 length is 15 residues. The germline V gene encodes CDR1 WNHNN and CDR2 SYGVQD (reference sequence). CDR3 coding DNA: TGCGCCAGCAACTGGCTGATAGCTAAAAGTACTGAAGCTTTCTTT. This gives the protein CASNWLIAKSTEAFF.

This rearrangement joins TRBV9 to TRBJ1-5; D gene ambiguous. Germline values: CDR1 SGDLS, CDR2 YYNGEE. The V end was cut by 0 bases, the J end by 7 bases, with 14 bases between. The CDR3 loop spans 15 amino acids. The chain's CDR3 is CASSVGVPSGQPQHF. In DNA form, the CDR3 reads TGTGCCAGCAGCGTAGGCGTCCCATCGGGGCAGCCCCAGCATTTT.

This chain joins TRBV27 and TRBJ2-2; D is perhaps TRBD2 (5 bases). CDR3 length: 15 residues. Germline CDR1 MNHEY, CDR2 SMNVEV (reference sequence). V gave up 5 bases and J gave up 1 base, with 11 bases separating them. The CDR3 DNA sequence: TGTGCCAGCAGTCCCAATCGGGAGAACACCGGGGAGCTGTTTTTT. Translation gives CASSPNRENTGELFF.

This chain connects TRBV18 to TRBJ1-2; D remains ambiguous. Germline loops: CDR1 KGHSH, CDR2 LQKENI. V was trimmed by 3 bases and J by 4 bases, leaving 12 bases between them. The CDR3 has 14 residues. For the CDR3, the DNA is TGTGCCAGCTCACCCGCCGGACGGCCCTATGGCTACACCTTC. Residues: CASSPAGRPYGYTF.

The V gene is TRBV6-1, the J gene TRBJ1-2; D is possibly TRBD1 (5 bases). V was pared by 2 bases and J by 2 bases, with 12 bases between. Germline V gene sequence: CDR1 MNHNS, CDR2 SASEGT. The CDR3 sequence is 15 residues long. The CDR3 DNA reads TGTGCCAGCAGTGAACAGGGAGAGGGGAACTATGGCTACACCTTC. Translating gives CASSEQGEGNYGYTF.

The chain has TRBV7-9 and TRBJ1-5; a possible D gene is TRBD1 (5 bases). The CDR3 runs 15 residues. Trimming pared 1 base from V and 0 bases from J, leaving 7 bases between. The germline V gene has CDR1 SEHNR and CDR2 FQNEAQ (reference sequence). CDR3 DNA sequence: TGTGCCAGCAGCTTAGGGGGCCATAGCAATCAGCCCCAGCATTTT. The encoded protein is CASSLGGHSNQPQHF.

The J gene is TRBJ2-7, the V gene TRBV13; unclear D gene. Germline assignment: CDR1 PRHDT and CDR2 FYEKMQ (reference sequence). The CDR3 runs 19 residues. The V gene lost 2 bases and the J gene lost 2 bases, with 25 bases spanning the gap. This CDR3 reads CASSLTIGRGFKATYEQYF. The CDR3 nucleotides are TGTGCCAGCAGCTTAACCATAGGAAGAGGATTTAAGGCCACCTACGAGCAGTACTTC.

In the case of this clone: The sample contains more than one DNA sequence encoding this CDR3. The chain recombines TRBV27 with TRBJ2-5; possibly TRBD1 for D (5 bases). The germline V gene encodes CDR1 MNHEY and CDR2 SMNVEV (reference sequence). Trimming took off 3 bases at V and 2 bases at J, with 7 bases between the two ends. This CDR3 is 13 amino acids long. The CDR3 region has the DNA TGTGCCAGCAGTTTTCAGGGACAAGAGACCCAGTACTTC. It codes for CASSFQGQETQYF.

This clone was observed a single time. This chain uses TRBV28 with TRBJ1-3; 9 nucleotides align to TRBD1. Losses at the gene ends were 3 bases for V and 2 bases for J; bases not matched to a gene: 5. The CDR3 length is 16 residues. From germline, CDR1 is MDHEN and CDR2 SYDVKM. The CDR3 bases are TGTGCCAGCAGTTTTGCGACAGGGGGGACTGGAAACACCATATATTTT. Protein product: CASSFATGGTGNTIYF.

The CDR3 DNA reads TGTGCCAGCAGCCCGGGCCGGGGGGGCTATGGCTACACCTTC. Its protein is CASSPGRGGYGYTF. This chain joins TRBV28 and TRBJ1-2; possibly TRBD1 for D (5 bases). Trimming removed 6 bases from V and 4 bases from J, with 15 bases in between. CDR3 size: 14 residues. The germline V gene has CDR1 MDHEN and CDR2 SYDVKM.